One sample yielded the 12 T cell receptor beta chains listed below, sequenced in a study of beta chain features in type 1 diabetes. cDNA synthesis used the whole RNA isolate, giving expressed TCRB sequences. Profiled with immunoSEQ multiplex PCR; TCRdb holds only in-frame clones, not every one. Of about 360,000 clones listed, roughly 12% are singletons. What was sequenced was naive CD4+ T cells from blood. All receptors come from a young man in good health.

Written as DNA, the CDR3 is TGTGCCAGCTCACCACCAGGGAGGGACGAGCAGTACTTC. It translates to CASSPPGRDEQYF. The chain combines TRBV18 with TRBJ2-7, with TRBD2 matching over 7 bases. The CDR3 sequence is 13 residues long. The J segment lost 5 bases and the V segment lost 0 bases, leaving 1 base of the junction unmatched. CDR1 and CDR2 from the germline V gene are KGHSH and LQKENI.

In its sample, this clone was seen a few times. V usage is TRBV6-6 and J usage is TRBJ2-5; 8 bases agree with TRBD2. Germline V gene lookup returns CDR1 MNHNY and CDR2 SVGAGI (reference sequence). The trim removed 5 bases at V and 4 bases at J, leaving 12 bases unmatched. CDR3 length: 16 residues. The CDR3: CASSPRTAGASETQYF. DNA for the CDR3: TGTGCCAGCAGTCCCCGGACAGCGGGAGCCTCAGAGACCCAGTACTTC.

The V call is TRBV11-2, the J call TRBJ2-7; 8 bases fit TRBD2. Trimming at V came to 2 bases and at J to 3 bases, leaving 12 bases not matched to a gene. This CDR3 comprises 17 residues. Germline V gene sequence: CDR1 SGHAT, CDR2 FQNNGV. The CDR3 is CASSLPGTGGPGYEQYF. Here the CDR3 DNA reads TGTGCCAGCAGCTTACCAGGAACGGGAGGGCCAGGCTACGAGCAGTACTTC. Full variable domain (remainder filled in from reference TRBV11-2 and TRBJ2-7): EAGVAQSPRYKIIEKRQSVAFWCNPISGHATLYWYQQILGQGPKLLIQFQNNGVVDDSQLPKDRFSAERLKGVDSTLKIQPAKLEDSAVYLCASSLPGTGGPGYEQYFGPGTRLTVT.

In this sample, this clone turned up a few times. CDR3 bases: TGTGCCAGCCTAATTCCGGGGGGCTCGTACAATGAGCAGTTCTTC. Its translation: CASLIPGGSYNEQFF. The chain recombines TRBV28 with TRBJ2-1, with a weak D call TRBD2 (7 bases). With 8 bases removed from V and 4 bases from J, the gap between germline ends came to 18 bases. The germline V gene encodes CDR1 MDHEN and CDR2 SYDVKM. The CDR3 is 15 residues long.

This clone has just a few counts. J is TRBJ2-5 and V is TRBV6-5; TRBD1 might be the D (6 bases). The V end lost 0 bases, the J end lost 5 bases, and 16 bases lay between the germline ends. This CDR3 is built from 16 residues. CDR1 is MNHEY and CDR2 is SVGAGI in the germline V gene. Here the CDR3 DNA reads TGTGCCAGCAGTTACTCGATCGTGGGGGCCGGGGAGACCCAGTACTTC. Amino acid sequence: CASSYSIVGAGETQYF.

This clone was counted only a few times. The J gene is TRBJ2-7, the V gene TRBV19; D is possibly TRBD1 (5 bases). This CDR3 region has 13 residues. Germline CDR1 is LNHDA and CDR2 is SQIVND (reference sequence). Trimming left V 5 bases short and J 1 base short, with 9 bases between. The CDR3 bases are TGTGCCAGTAGTTCCAGGGTATCCTACGAGCAGTACTTC. Translating it yields CASSSRVSYEQYF.

The chain has TRBV7-3 and TRBJ2-3, with a possible D match to TRBD2 (7 bases). Trimming cost V 6 bases and J 6 bases, with 16 bases left between them. Germline values: CDR1 SGHTA, CDR2 FQGTGA. CDR3 length equals 14 residues. The CDR3 protein is CASSPRGPPDTQYF. Written as DNA, the CDR3 is TGTGCCAGCAGTCCGCGGGGGCCCCCGGATACGCAGTATTTT.

This chain connects TRBV7-3 to TRBJ2-3; D is unclear. Germline CDR1 SGHTA, CDR2 FQGTGA. CDR3 size: 14 residues. V lost 5 bases and J 7 bases, leaving 16 bases between the germline ends. Here the CDR3 reads CASSRGPTRNTQYF. The CDR3 DNA is TGTGCCAGCAGCCGCGGTCCTACCCGAAATACGCAGTATTTT.

For this clone: Other DNA sequences in the sample encode the same CDR3. This chain connects TRBV28 to TRBJ1-5, with D possibly matching TRBD1 (5 bases). Germline CDR1 MDHEN, CDR2 SYDVKM. The germline V and J ends were trimmed by 3 bases and 4 bases, with 13 bases remaining between them. This CDR3 is 15 amino acids long. The DNA for the CDR3 is TGTGCCAGCAGTTTCGGCGGGGGACGAAATCAGCCCCAGCATTTT. Encoded protein: CASSFGGGRNQPQHF.

The chain recombines TRBV18 with TRBJ2-3; 7 bases are shared with TRBD1. V was clipped by 0 bases and J by 6 bases; unmatched bases: 9. The germline gives CDR1 KGHSH, CDR2 LQKENI. The CDR3 totals 16 residues. The CDR3 nucleotides read TGTGCCAGCTCACCACCTGACAGGGCCCCAGGGGATACGCAGTATTTT. This encodes CASSPPDRAPGDTQYF.

The genes are TRBV6-5 and TRBJ1-2, with unresolved D. CDR1 is MNHEY, CDR2 SVGAGI, per germline. The CDR3 is 14 residues long. Trimming took off 0 bases at V and 3 bases at J, with 8 bases between the two ends. CDR3 nucleotides: TGTGCCAGCAGTTACTCGATTACAGACTATGGCTACACCTTC. It codes for CASSYSITDYGYTF.

The rearrangement uses TRBV7-2 and TRBJ2-7, with D tentatively TRBD1 (5 bases). Trimming pared 3 bases from V and 1 base from J, leaving 16 bases between. Germline values: CDR1 SGHTA, CDR2 FQGNSA. The CDR3 has 16 residues. DNA for the CDR3: TGTGCCAGCAGCTTTGCTCAGGCAGGGTTATCCTACGAGCAGTACTTC. Residues: CASSFAQAGLSYEQYF.